This T cell receptor beta chain was recorded in a study of T-cell memory formation after mild COVID-19. Study-level points and caveats: Contracting clones localized mainly to CM and EM when CD4+ and mainly to EMRA when CD8+.

TCRdb processed the 5' RACE reads anew with MiXCR; each CDR3 protein has one entry. The sample has some 29,000 distinct CDR3 sequences; about 15% are singletons. This clonotype has at least ten counts. Its specificity is not known. V lost 0 bases and J 1 base, leaving 16 bases between the germline ends. The CDR3 has 17 residues. Germline V lookup: CDR1 SGHRS, CDR2 YFSETQ. This clonotype was sampled from an adult who had mild COVID-19 (a few samples of this study predate the infection). Cell type and time point are not known. The sequenced sample consisted of PBMCs or a T cell subset sorted from them (not recorded which). The chain combines TRBV5-1 with TRBJ2-5; D is unresolved. DNA of the CDR3: TGCGCCAGCAGCTTGGGCCTCAATCCGGGTTTCCAAGAGACCCAGTACTTC. Translated, it gives CASSLGLNPGFQETQYF.